This T cell receptor beta chain was sequenced during a study of cytomegalovirus exposure and HLA in healthy donors. Study overall: The same platform used for the roughly 600 first-cohort repertoires was also used for the 95 to 150 validation repertoires, as a later analysis reported.

As regards this clone: Its specificity is unknown.

Sequencing was performed with immunoSEQ multiplex PCR; in TCRdb, only in-frame clones are kept and a portion is missing. Among roughly 250,000 clones listed, almost 90% were seen once. From germline, CDR1 is SEHNR and CDR2 FQNEAQ (reference sequence). Trimming removed 2 bases from V and 8 bases from J, with 13 bases in between. The CDR3 extends over 15 amino acids. Study-wide findings and caveats: The majority of TCR sequences were rare, yet some public TCRs appeared in many donors.

The chain combines TRBV7-9 with TRBJ1-6; tentative D call: TRBD1 (6 bases). This receptor was taken from a woman aged 18 to 35 in good health and CMV-seronegative. Sequencing was done on a sample of PBMCs. The CDR3 is CASSLYRDVHSPLHF. As DNA, the CDR3 is TGTGCCAGCAGCTTATACAGGGATGTTCATTCACCCCTCCACTTT.